The rows below give T cell receptor beta chains drawn from one sample of a study of Ad26.COV2.S vaccination and SARS-CoV-2 variants. Sequencing was performed with immunoSEQ multiplex PCR; in TCRdb, only in-frame clones are kept and a portion is missing. The sample has roughly 350,000 clones; roughly nine tenths are singletons. Sequenced here: peripheral blood, sampled in a trial of Ad26.COV2.S vaccine versus placebo. These receptors all come from a person aged 18 to 65 who received the Ad26.COV2.S COVID-19 vaccine or a placebo. Each CDR3 is given with its conserved first and last residue. The D gene is left open where the match is weak. Size is omitted from some rows. Given values are once, few, many or a class for expanded clones.

J gene	clone size	D gene	V gene	CDR3 DNA	CDR3 protein
TRBJ1-2	NA	NA	TRBV5-6	TGTGCCAGCAGCTTTTTCGGTTCCTATGGCTACACCTTC	CASSFFGSYGYTF
TRBJ1-5	many	NA	TRBV6-6	TGTGCCAGCAGACGGGACAGCAATCAGCCCCAGCATTTT	CASRRDSNQPQHF
TRBJ1-4	NA	NA	TRBV6-2/TRBV6-3	TGTGCCAGCAGTAACAGGGTTCCCGAAAAACTGTTTTTT	CASSNRVPEKLFF
TRBJ1-6	once	NA	TRBV7-2	TGTGCCAGCAGCTTAGGAGGAAATTCACCCCTCCACTTT	CASSLGGNSPLHF
TRBJ2-5	NA	NA	TRBV3-1/TRBV3-2	TGTGCCAGCAGCCAAGCCTATGCGGAGACCCAGTACTTC	CASSQAYAETQYF
TRBJ1-2	NA	NA	TRBV5-4	TGTGCCAGCAGCTTGGTGAACAGCCGGGATGGCTACACCTTC	CASSLVNSRDGYTF
TRBJ1-6	NA	NA	TRBV18	TGTGCCAGCTCACCGTATTCCGCTAGCTCCTATAATTCACCCCTCCACTTT	CASSPYSASSYNSPLHF
TRBJ2-3	once	TRBD2	TRBV19	TGTGCCAGTAGTTTGGCGGGGGGGATGCAGTCAGATACGCAGTATTTT	CASSLAGGMQSDTQYF
TRBJ2-2	few	TRBD1	TRBV5-1	TGCGCCAGCAGCTCAACAGGGGCTGGGGAGCTGTTTTTT	CASSSTGAGELFF
TRBJ2-1	NA	NA	TRBV6-5	TGTGCCAGCAGTTTTCGGTACTACAATGAGCAGTTCTTC	CASSFRYYNEQFF
TRBJ1-4	NA	NA	TRBV3-1/TRBV3-2	TGTGCCAGCAGCCATGTGGCAGGCGAGTATGTAGCCGAAAAACTGTTTTTT	CASSHVAGEYVAEKLFF
TRBJ2-3	NA	NA	TRBV6-5	TGTGCCAGCAGTTACGAGGGGTCCAACACAGATACGCAGTATTTT	CASSYEGSNTDTQYF
TRBJ1-4	NA	NA	TRBV15	TGTGCCACCAGCAGAGATCAGGGTTTTAATGAAAAACTGTTTTTT	CATSRDQGFNEKLFF
TRBJ1-2	NA	NA	TRBV30	TGTGCCTGGGGGGACGGCCAGAACTATGGCTACACCTTC	CAWGDGQNYGYTF
TRBJ2-3	NA	TRBD2	TRBV2	TGTGCCAGCAACGCGGGAGCTAGCACAGATACGCAGTATTTT	CASNAGASTDTQYF
TRBJ2-3	NA	NA	TRBV20-1	TGCAGTCCCCCTGGGGATACGCAGTATTTT	CSPPGDTQYF
TRBJ1-1	NA	TRBD1	TRBV5-6	TGTGCCAGCAGAGTAACAGGGGGCACTGAAGCTTTCTTT	CASRVTGGTEAFF
TRBJ2-7	NA	NA	TRBV3-1/TRBV3-2	TGTGCCAGCAGCACCCAGCGGGAGCAGTACTTC	CASSTQREQYF
TRBJ2-7	once	NA	TRBV2	TGTGCCAGCAGCAGGGGGGCAGGATCCTACGAGCAGTACTTC	CASSRGAGSYEQYF
TRBJ2-7	NA	TRBD1	TRBV19	TGTGCCACCAGTCAGGGGGCTGGCGAGCAGTACTTC	CATSQGAGEQYF
TRBJ1-1	NA	TRBD1	TRBV6-2/TRBV6-3	TGTGCCAGCAGCTTAGCCCCGGGACAGGGTAACACTGAAGCTTTCTTT	CASSLAPGQGNTEAFF
TRBJ2-3	NA	NA	TRBV10-3	TGTGCCATCAGTATGGGGCGATCCACAGATACGCAGTATTTT	CAISMGRSTDTQYF
TRBJ1-2	NA	NA	TRBV18	TGTGCCAGCTCACCAGGGTATCAATTGAATGGCTACACCTTC	CASSPGYQLNGYTF
TRBJ1-1	NA	NA	TRBV7-3	TGTGCCAGCAGCCCCCGGGGTGACGCTGAAGCTTTCTTT	CASSPRGDAEAFF
TRBJ2-2	NA	TRBD2	TRBV11-2	TGTGCCAGCAGCGCCCCGGGACTAGCGGAGGGGGGCACCGGGGAGCTGTTTTTT	CASSAPGLAEGGTGELFF
TRBJ2-7	NA	NA	TRBV3-1/TRBV3-2	TGTGCCAGCAGCCCAACAGGGTGGTACGAGCAGTACTTC	CASSPTGWYEQYF
TRBJ1-1	NA	NA	TRBV5-1	TGCGCCAGCAGCTTGGATGGTAGGGGTGGGTCTGAAGCTTTCTTT	CASSLDGRGGSEAFF
TRBJ2-7	NA	NA	TRBV15	TGTGCCACCAGCAGAGTTGGCTACGAGCAGTACTTC	CATSRVGYEQYF
TRBJ2-5	NA	TRBD2	TRBV4-2	TGTGCCAGCAGCGTCTCTAGCGGGGGGGCGGAGACCCAGTACTTC	CASSVSSGGAETQYF
TRBJ1-1	NA	NA	TRBV7-3	TGTGCCAGCAGAACAAACGAGGGAAGCACTGAAGCTTTCTTT	CASRTNEGSTEAFF
TRBJ1-2	NA	TRBD1	TRBV6-5	TGTGCCAGCAGCCGACAGGGGATCATCTATGGCTACACCTTC	CASSRQGIIYGYTF